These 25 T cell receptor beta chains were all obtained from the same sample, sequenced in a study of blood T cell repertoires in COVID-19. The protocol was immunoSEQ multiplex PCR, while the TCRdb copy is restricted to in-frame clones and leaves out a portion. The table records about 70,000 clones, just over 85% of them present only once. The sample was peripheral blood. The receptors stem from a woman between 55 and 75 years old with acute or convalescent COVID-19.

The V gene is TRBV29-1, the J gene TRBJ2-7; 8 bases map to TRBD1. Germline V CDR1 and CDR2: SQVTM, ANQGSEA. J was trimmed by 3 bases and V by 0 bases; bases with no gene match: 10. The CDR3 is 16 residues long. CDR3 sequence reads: CSVEDLQQGVYYEQYF. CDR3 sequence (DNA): TGCAGCGTTGAAGATCTCCAACAGGGGGTATACTACGAGCAGTACTTC.

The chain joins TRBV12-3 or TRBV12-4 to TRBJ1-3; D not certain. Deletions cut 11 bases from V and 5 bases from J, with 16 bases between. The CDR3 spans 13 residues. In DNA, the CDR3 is TGTGCCCGAGGGAGGGTGGGTCGAAACACCATATATTTT. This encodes CARGRVGRNTIYF.

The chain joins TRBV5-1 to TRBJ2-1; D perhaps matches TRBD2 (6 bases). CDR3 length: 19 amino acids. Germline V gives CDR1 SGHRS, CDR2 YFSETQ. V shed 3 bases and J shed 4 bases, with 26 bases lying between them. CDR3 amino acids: CASSSTLRTTPRAYNEQFF. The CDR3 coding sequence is TGCGCCAGCAGCTCGACACTACGGACTACCCCCCGGGCTTACAATGAGCAGTTCTTC. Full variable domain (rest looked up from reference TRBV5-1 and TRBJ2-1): KAGVTQTPRYLIKTRGQQVTLSCSPISGHRSVSWYQQTPGQGLQFLFEYFSETQRNKGNFPGRFSGRQFSNSRSEMNVSTLELGDSALYLCASSSTLRTTPRAYNEQFFGPGTRLTVL.

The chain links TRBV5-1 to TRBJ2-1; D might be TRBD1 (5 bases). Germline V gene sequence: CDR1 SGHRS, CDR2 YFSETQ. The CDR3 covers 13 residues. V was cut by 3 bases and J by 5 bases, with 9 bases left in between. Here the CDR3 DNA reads TGCGCCAGCAGCTCCAGACAGCACAATGAGCAGTTCTTC. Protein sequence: CASSSRQHNEQFF.

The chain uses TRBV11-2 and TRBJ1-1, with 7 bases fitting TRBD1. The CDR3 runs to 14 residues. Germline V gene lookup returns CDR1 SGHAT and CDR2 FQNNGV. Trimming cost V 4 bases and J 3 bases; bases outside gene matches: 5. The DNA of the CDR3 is TGTGCCAGCAGCTCCATACAGGGGTACACTGAAGCTTTCTTT. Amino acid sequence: CASSSIQGYTEAFF.

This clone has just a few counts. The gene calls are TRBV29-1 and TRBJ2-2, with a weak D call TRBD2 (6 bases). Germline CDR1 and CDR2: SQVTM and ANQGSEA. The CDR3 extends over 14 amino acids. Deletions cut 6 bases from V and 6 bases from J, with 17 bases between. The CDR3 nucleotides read TGCAGCGTCGTCTTCGGGCGGGGAGCCGGGGAGCTGTTTTTT. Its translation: CSVVFGRGAGELFF.

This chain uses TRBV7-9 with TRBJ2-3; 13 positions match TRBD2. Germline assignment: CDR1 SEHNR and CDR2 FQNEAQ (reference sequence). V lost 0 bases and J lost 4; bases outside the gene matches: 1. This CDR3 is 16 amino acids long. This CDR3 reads CASSLAGTSGADTQYF. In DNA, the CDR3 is TGTGCCAGCAGCTTAGCCGGGACTAGCGGGGCAGATACGCAGTATTTT.

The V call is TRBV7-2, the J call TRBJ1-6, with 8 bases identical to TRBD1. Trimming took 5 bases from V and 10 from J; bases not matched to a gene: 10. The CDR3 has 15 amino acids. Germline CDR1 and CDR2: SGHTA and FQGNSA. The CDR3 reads CASSQLTGGKSPLHF. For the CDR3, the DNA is TGTGCCAGCAGCCAATTAACAGGGGGGAAATCACCCCTCCACTTT. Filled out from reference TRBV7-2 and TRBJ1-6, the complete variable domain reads GAGVSQSPSNKVTEKGKDVELRCDPISGHTALYWYRQSLGQGLEFLIYFQGNSAPDKSGLPSDRFSAERTGGSVSTLTIQRTQQEDSAVYLCASSQLTGGKSPLHFGNGTRLTVT.

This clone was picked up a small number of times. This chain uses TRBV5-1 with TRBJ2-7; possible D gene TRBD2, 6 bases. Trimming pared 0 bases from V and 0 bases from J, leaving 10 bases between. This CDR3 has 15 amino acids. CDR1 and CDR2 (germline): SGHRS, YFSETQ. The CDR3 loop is CASSLGGGLSYEQYF. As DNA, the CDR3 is TGCGCCAGCAGCTTGGGAGGAGGGCTCTCCTACGAGCAGTACTTC. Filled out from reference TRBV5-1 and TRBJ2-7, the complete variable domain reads KAGVTQTPRYLIKTRGQQVTLSCSPISGHRSVSWYQQTPGQGLQFLFEYFSETQRNKGNFPGRFSGRQFSNSRSEMNVSTLELGDSALYLCASSLGGGLSYEQYFGPGTRLTVT.

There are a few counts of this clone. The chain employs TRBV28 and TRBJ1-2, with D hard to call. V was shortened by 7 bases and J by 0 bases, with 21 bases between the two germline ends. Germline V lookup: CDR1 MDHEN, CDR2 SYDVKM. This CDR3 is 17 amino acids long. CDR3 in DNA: TGTGCCAGCAAAGCAGGTGACGGAGGACGAGCTAACTATGGCTACACCTTC. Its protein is CASKAGDGGRANYGYTF.

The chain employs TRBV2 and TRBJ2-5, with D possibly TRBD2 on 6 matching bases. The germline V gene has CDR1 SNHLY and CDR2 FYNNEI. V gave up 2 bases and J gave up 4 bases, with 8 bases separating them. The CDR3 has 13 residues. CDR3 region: CASSERRGETQYF. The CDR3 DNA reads TGTGCCAGCAGTGAACGGCGGGGAGAGACCCAGTACTTC.

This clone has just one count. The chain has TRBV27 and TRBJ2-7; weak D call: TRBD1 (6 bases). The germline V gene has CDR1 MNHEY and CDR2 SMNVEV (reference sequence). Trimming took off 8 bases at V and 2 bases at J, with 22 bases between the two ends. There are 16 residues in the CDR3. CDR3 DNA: TGTGCCAGCGGTTCGTGGGGACAATTAGGGGCCTACGAGCAGTACTTC. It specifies CASGSWGQLGAYEQYF.

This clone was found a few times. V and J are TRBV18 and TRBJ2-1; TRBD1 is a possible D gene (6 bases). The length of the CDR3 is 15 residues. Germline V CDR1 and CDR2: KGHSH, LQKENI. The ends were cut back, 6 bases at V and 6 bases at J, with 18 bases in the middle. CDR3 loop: CASSDTGTVGNEQFF. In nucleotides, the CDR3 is TGTGCCAGCTCGGACACAGGGACCGTAGGCAATGAGCAGTTCTTC.

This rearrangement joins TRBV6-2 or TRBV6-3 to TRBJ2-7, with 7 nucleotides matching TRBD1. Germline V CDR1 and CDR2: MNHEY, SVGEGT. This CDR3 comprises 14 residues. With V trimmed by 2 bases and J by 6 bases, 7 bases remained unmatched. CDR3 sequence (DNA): TGTGCCAGCAGTTACCGGGGACAGTTGACCGAGCAGTACTTC. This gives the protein CASSYRGQLTEQYF.

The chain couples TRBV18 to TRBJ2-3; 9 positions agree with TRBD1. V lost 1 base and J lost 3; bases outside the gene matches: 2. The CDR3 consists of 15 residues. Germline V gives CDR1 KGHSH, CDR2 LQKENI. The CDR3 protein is CASSPRQGVTDTQYF. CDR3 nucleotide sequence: TGTGCCAGCTCACCACGACAGGGGGTTACAGATACGCAGTATTTT.

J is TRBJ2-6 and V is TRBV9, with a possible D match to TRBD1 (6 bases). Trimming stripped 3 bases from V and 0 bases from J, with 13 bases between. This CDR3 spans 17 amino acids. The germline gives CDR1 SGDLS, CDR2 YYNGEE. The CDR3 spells CASSALTGDSGANVLTF. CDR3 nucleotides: TGTGCCAGCAGCGCCCTGACAGGAGACTCTGGGGCCAACGTCCTGACTTTC. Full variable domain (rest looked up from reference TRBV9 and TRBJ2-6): DSGVTQTPKHLITATGQRVTLRCSPRSGDLSVYWYQQSLDQGLQFLIQYYNGEERAKGNILERFSAQQFPDLHSELNLSSLELGDSALYFCASSALTGDSGANVLTFGAGSRLTVL.

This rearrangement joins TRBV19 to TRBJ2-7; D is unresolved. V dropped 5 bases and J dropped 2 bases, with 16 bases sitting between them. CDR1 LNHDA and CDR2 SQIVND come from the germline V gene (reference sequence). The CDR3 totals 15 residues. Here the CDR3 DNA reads TGTGCCAGTAGTGTCGCAGGTAGTCCTCCCTACGAGCAGTACTTC. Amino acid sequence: CASSVAGSPPYEQYF.

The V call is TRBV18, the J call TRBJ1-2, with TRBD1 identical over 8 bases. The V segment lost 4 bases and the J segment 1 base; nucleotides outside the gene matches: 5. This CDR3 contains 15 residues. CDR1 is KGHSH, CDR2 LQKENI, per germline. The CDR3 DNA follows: TGTGCCAGCTCACGAGGGACAGGAGATAACTATGGCTACACCTTC. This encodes CASSRGTGDNYGYTF.

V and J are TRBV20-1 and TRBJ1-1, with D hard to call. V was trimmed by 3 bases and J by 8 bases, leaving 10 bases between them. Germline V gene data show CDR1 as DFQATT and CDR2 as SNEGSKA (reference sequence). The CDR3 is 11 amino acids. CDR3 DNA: TGCAGTGCTAGTATTGGGCAAGAAGCTTTCTTT. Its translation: CSASIGQEAFF.

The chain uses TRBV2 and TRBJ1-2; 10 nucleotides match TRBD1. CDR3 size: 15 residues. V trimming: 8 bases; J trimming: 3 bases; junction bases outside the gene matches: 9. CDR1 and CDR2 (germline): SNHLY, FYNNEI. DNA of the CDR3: TGTGCCAGCTCTGAAAGGGGACAGGGGCACTATGGCTACACCTTC. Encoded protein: CASSERGQGHYGYTF. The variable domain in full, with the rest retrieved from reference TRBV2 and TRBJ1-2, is EPEVTQTPSHQVTQMGQEVILRCVPISNHLYFYWYRQILGQKVEFLVSFYNNEISEKSEIFDDQFSVERPDGSNFTLKIRSTKLEDSAMYFCASSERGQGHYGYTFGSGTRLTVV.

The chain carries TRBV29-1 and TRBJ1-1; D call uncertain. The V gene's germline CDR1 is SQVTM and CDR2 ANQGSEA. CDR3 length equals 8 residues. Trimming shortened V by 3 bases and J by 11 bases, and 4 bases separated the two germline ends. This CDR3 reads CSVDEAFF. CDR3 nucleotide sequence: TGCAGCGTTGATGAGGCTTTCTTT.

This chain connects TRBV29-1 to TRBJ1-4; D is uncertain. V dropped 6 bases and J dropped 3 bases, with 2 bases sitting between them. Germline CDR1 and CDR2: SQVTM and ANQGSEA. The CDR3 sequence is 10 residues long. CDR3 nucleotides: TGCAGCGTCGCTAATGAAAAACTGTTTTTT. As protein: CSVANEKLFF.

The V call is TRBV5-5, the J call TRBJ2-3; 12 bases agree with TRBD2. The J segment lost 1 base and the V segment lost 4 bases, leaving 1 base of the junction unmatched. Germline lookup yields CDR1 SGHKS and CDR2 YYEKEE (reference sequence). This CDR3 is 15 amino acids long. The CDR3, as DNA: TGTGCCAGCAGCAGGACTAGCGGGGGCACAGATACGCAGTATTTT. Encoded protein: CASSRTSGGTDTQYF. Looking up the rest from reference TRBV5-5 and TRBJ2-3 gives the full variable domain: DAGVTQSPTHLIKTRGQQVTLRCSPISGHKSVSWYQQVLGQGPQFIFQYYEKEERGRGNFPDRFSARQFPNYSSELNVNALLLGDSALYLCASSRTSGGTDTQYFGPGTRLTVL.

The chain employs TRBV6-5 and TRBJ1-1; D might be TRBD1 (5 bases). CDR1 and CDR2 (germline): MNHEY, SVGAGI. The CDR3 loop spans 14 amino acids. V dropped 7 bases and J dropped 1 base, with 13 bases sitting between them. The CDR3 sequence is CASKFGQTNTEAFF. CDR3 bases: TGTGCCAGCAAATTTGGACAAACGAACACTGAAGCTTTCTTT.

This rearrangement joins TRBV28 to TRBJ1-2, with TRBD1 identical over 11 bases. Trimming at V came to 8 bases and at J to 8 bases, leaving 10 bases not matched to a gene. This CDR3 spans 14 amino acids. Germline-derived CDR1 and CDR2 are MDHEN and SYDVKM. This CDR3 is CASLGQGAGEGYTF. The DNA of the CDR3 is TGTGCCAGCCTCGGACAGGGGGCTGGGGAGGGCTACACCTTC.